This T cell receptor beta chain is from a study of response to subunit inactivated influenza vaccine. This clonotype appeared many times. The CDR3 covers 12 residues. V dropped 7 bases and J dropped 3 bases, with 7 bases sitting between them. Germline V gene data show CDR1 as MNHNS and CDR2 as SASEGT. TCRdb re-called the RT-PCR reads through MiXCR, storing one row per CDR3 protein. Of about 570,000 distinct CDR3 sequences in the sample, about 11% were seen once. This sample was also put to use in a study of T cells expressing NK-cell markers. That paper adds: Making the TCR beta cDNA relied on 5'RACE template switching with UMIs. Out of eight donors sequenced, seven tested HCMV-seropositive and the remaining one seronegative. In a handful of donors, dominant CD3+CD56+NKG2C+ clones formed roughly 1.0-8% of CD8+ cells. Similarly, these clonotypes led the CD3+CD56-NKG2C+ fraction as well in several donors.

The chain joins TRBV6-1 to TRBJ1-3, with D uncertain. The sample in question was PBMCs from blood, obtained on the day of vaccination. The TCR comes from a man between 45 and 60 years old who received an inactivated influenza vaccine. The CDR3 DNA follows: TGTGCCAGCACCCTCTTTGGAAACACCATATATTTT. It specifies CASTLFGNTIYF.